The 22 T cell receptor beta chains below all came from one sample that was sequenced in a study of cytomegalovirus exposure and HLA in healthy donors. The PCR had 60 Vbeta and 13 Jbeta primers. TCRdb keeps only in-frame clones here, not all; method: immunoSEQ multiplex PCR. The sample lists roughly 120,000 clones; just over 15% were seen once. The sequencing sample was made of PBMCs. All receptors derive from a young woman in good health and CMV-seronegative.

In nucleotides, the CDR3 is TGTGCCAGCAGTGCTACAGCAGCTAACTATGGCTACACCTTC. Translating gives CASSATAANYGYTF. The chain links TRBV2 to TRBJ1-2; the D is unclear. The CDR3 spans 14 residues. Trimming stripped 4 bases from V and 0 bases from J, with 9 bases between. Germline values: CDR1 SNHLY, CDR2 FYNNEI.

This clone was counted between two and nine times. The rearrangement links TRBV6-5 to TRBJ2-7, with 7 positions matching TRBD1. V was clipped by 2 bases and J by 2 bases; unmatched bases: 6. This CDR3 comprises 15 residues. In germline, CDR1 is MNHEY, CDR2 SVGAGI. The CDR3 loop is CASSYRDSGTYEQYF. CDR3 coding DNA: TGTGCCAGCAGTTACCGGGACAGCGGTACCTACGAGCAGTACTTC.

This clone was observed a few times. The CDR3 DNA follows: TGTGCCAGCAGTGTAACAGGGCCGAATTCACCCCTCCACTTT. It yields the protein CASSVTGPNSPLHF. The rearrangement joins TRBV6-5 to TRBJ1-6, with D possibly being TRBD1 (6 bases). Germline CDR1 is MNHEY and CDR2 is SVGAGI. This CDR3 spans 14 amino acids. V lost 5 bases and J 7 bases, leaving 12 bases between the germline ends.

This clone was counted ten times or more. V usage is TRBV30 and J usage is TRBJ1-1; 9 bases are shared with TRBD1. V gave up 5 bases and J gave up 8 bases; unmatched junction bases: 6. Germline CDR1 is GTSNPN and CDR2 is SVGIG (reference sequence). This CDR3 is 12 amino acids long. The DNA of the CDR3 is TGTGCCTGGTGCCCAGGACAGGGGGAAGCTTTCTTT. It codes for CAWCPGQGEAFF.

This clone appeared a few times. The CDR3 DNA reads TGTGCCAGCAGTGAATGGAGCATTCCCTACGAGCAGTACTTC. Translating it yields CASSEWSIPYEQYF. The chain has TRBV6-1 and TRBJ2-7; D is ambiguous. The V gene's germline CDR1 is MNHNS and CDR2 SASEGT. The ends were cut back, 2 bases at V and 2 bases at J, with 10 bases in the middle. The CDR3 spans 14 residues.

J is TRBJ2-1 and V is TRBV10-1, with 7 bases that match TRBD2. V gave up 3 bases and J gave up 10 bases; unmatched junction bases: 0. CDR1 is WNHNN, CDR2 SYGVQD, per germline (reference sequence). This CDR3 comprises 11 residues. CDR3 DNA sequence: TGCGCCAGCAGTGACGGGGGGGAGCAGTTCTTC. Translation gives CASSDGGEQFF.

The chain employs TRBV9 and TRBJ1-6, with D possibly matching TRBD1 (5 bases). In germline, CDR1 is SGDLS, CDR2 YYNGEE. With 1 base removed from V and 6 bases from J, the gap between germline ends came to 17 bases. The CDR3 loop spans 17 amino acids. CDR3 nucleotides: TGTGCCAGCAGCGTAAGCATTCGCGGGACCAGTAATTCACCCCTCCACTTT. Translated, it gives CASSVSIRGTSNSPLHF. The variable domain in full, completed from reference TRBV9 and TRBJ1-6, reads DSGVTQTPKHLITATGQRVTLRCSPRSGDLSVYWYQQSLDQGLQFLIQYYNGEERAKGNILERFSAQQFPDLHSELNLSSLELGDSALYFCASSVSIRGTSNSPLHFGNGTRLTVT.

V is TRBV6-1 and J is TRBJ2-7, with TRBD1 as a possible D gene (6 bases). The CDR3 extends over 13 amino acids. Trimming took 4 bases from V and 1 from J, leaving 8 bases between them. Looked up from germline, CDR1 is MNHNS and CDR2 is SASEGT. The CDR3 sequence: CASSVQGSYEQYF. Written as DNA, the CDR3 is TGTGCCAGCAGTGTACAGGGTTCCTACGAGCAGTACTTC.

This clone was seen a handful of times. The chain combines TRBV5-4 with TRBJ2-7; tentative D call: TRBD2 (6 bases). The CDR3 length is 14 residues. Germline loops: CDR1 SGHNT, CDR2 YYREEE (reference sequence). Between the trimmed V and J ends, which lost 4 bases and 0 bases, there was a span of 11 bases. CDR3 sequence reads: CASSGTPSSYEQYF. CDR3 nucleotide sequence: TGTGCCAGCAGCGGGACTCCGAGCTCCTACGAGCAGTACTTC. Drawing the rest from reference TRBV5-4 and TRBJ2-7, the complete variable domain is ETGVTQSPTHLIKTRGQQVTLRCSSQSGHNTVSWYQQALGQGPQFIFQYYREEENGRGNFPPRFSGLQFPNYSSELNVNALELDDSALYLCASSGTPSSYEQYFGPGTRLTVT.

This clone was seen only a few times. This sequence joins TRBV30 and TRBJ2-7; D gene uncertain. Trimming left V 3 bases short and J 2 bases short, with 11 bases between. Germline lookup yields CDR1 GTSNPN and CDR2 SVGIG (reference sequence). The CDR3 is 13 residues long. The CDR3 sequence: CAWSQAGTYEQYF. The CDR3, as DNA: TGTGCCTGGAGCCAGGCAGGAACCTACGAGCAGTACTTC.

CDR3 nucleotides: TGTGCCAGCAGCTTGGAGGGACAGAGCAATCAGCCCCAGCATTTT. This translates into CASSLEGQSNQPQHF. The chain recombines TRBV5-4 with TRBJ1-5; 7 bases are shared with TRBD1. V was pared by 0 bases and J by 1 base, with 1 base of the junction left unmatched. Per the germline V gene, CDR1 is SGHNT and CDR2 is YYREEE (reference sequence). The length of the CDR3 is 15 residues.

The CDR3 loop reads CASAGGAGQPQHF. The CDR3 DNA sequence: TGTGCCAGCGCAGGGGGCGCGGGTCAGCCCCAGCATTTT. The chain couples TRBV19 to TRBJ1-5; TRBD1 matches at 8 bases. Germline V lookup: CDR1 LNHDA, CDR2 SQIVND (reference sequence). There are 13 residues in the CDR3. Trimming took 9 bases from V and 6 from J; bases not matched to a gene: 7.

This clone was seen a handful of times. J is TRBJ1-5 and V is TRBV19; D uncertain. Trimming removed 3 bases from V and 7 bases from J, with 10 bases in between. CDR1 and CDR2 (germline): LNHDA, SQIVND (reference sequence). The CDR3 is 13 residues long. CDR3 region: CASSIRSPQPQHF. The CDR3 nucleotides read TGTGCCAGTAGTATCAGATCTCCCCAGCCCCAGCATTTT. The entire variable domain, with the rest obtained from reference TRBV19 and TRBJ1-5, is as follows: DGGITQSPKYLFRKEGQNVTLSCEQNLNHDAMYWYRQDPGQGLRLIYYSQIVNDFQKGDIAEGYSVSREKKESFPLTVTSAQKNPTAFYLCASSIRSPQPQHFGDGTRLSIL.

The CDR3, as DNA: TGTGCCAGCAGCCCGGGAGCGGGGGCCTCCTCCTACGAGCAGTACTTC. It specifies CASSPGAGASSYEQYF. This chain connects TRBV9 to TRBJ2-7; 8 nucleotides align to TRBD2. Per the germline V gene, CDR1 is SGDLS and CDR2 is YYNGEE. J lost 0 bases, V lost 4 bases, and 9 bases had no gene match. There are 16 residues in the CDR3.

This clone has just a few counts. CDR3 sequence reads: CASNQVPSDYGYTF. For the CDR3, the DNA is TGTGCCAGCAACCAGGTCCCTTCAGACTATGGCTACACCTTC. The V gene is TRBV5-6, the J gene TRBJ1-2; D remains ambiguous. V lost 6 bases and J 3 bases, leaving 15 bases between the germline ends. CDR1 is SGHDT and CDR2 is YYEEEE in the germline V gene. This CDR3 is 14 amino acids long.

This clone was found a few times. The genes are TRBV27 and TRBJ1-3; a weak D match, TRBD1 (6 bases). V lost 5 bases and J lost 2, with 13 bases in between. Germline values: CDR1 MNHEY, CDR2 SMNVEV (reference sequence). This CDR3 is 15 amino acids long. CDR3 DNA: TGTGCCAGCAGTCCGGGACCAGGGGCTGGAAACACCATATATTTT. It encodes CASSPGPGAGNTIYF.

The chain recombines TRBV30 with TRBJ2-7; D is uncertain. This CDR3 has 13 amino acids. The germline CDR1 and CDR2 sequences are GTSNPN and SVGIG (reference sequence). Between the trimmed V and J ends, which lost 3 bases and 1 base, there was a span of 10 bases. The CDR3 is CAWSRVQSYEQYF. In nucleotides, the CDR3 is TGTGCCTGGAGCCGCGTTCAATCCTACGAGCAGTACTTC.

This rearrangement joins TRBV25-1 to TRBJ2-1, with a weak D call TRBD2 (5 bases). Trimming stripped 6 bases from V and 6 bases from J, with 12 bases between. The CDR3 totals 13 residues. CDR1 is MGHDK and CDR2 is SYGVNS in the germline V gene. DNA for the CDR3: TGTGCCAGCAGCTCGGCTAGCTTCAATGAGCAGTTCTTC. Its protein product is CASSSASFNEQFF.

The CDR3 reads CASSLAKLSWTGSGLLVSEAFF. As DNA, the CDR3 is TGTGCCAGCAGCTTAGCCAAACTCTCTTGGACAGGGAGCGGCCTTTTGGTCTCTGAAGCTTTCTTT. The gene calls are TRBV7-2 and TRBJ1-1; TRBD1 matches 8 bases. Looked up from germline, CDR1 is SGHTA and CDR2 is FQGNSA. V lost 0 bases to trimming and J lost 6 bases; unmatched junction nucleotides: 27. This CDR3 region has 22 residues.

The chain carries TRBV6-1 and TRBJ1-1; D is possibly TRBD1 (5 bases). V shed 5 bases and J shed 1 base, with 14 bases lying between them. The V gene's germline CDR1 is MNHNS and CDR2 SASEGT. This CDR3 region has 15 residues. The CDR3 DNA reads as TGTGCCAGCAGTCCGACAGTCCCAGGGAACACTGAAGCTTTCTTT. It specifies CASSPTVPGNTEAFF.

This clone was seen more than once but under ten times. The chain is built from TRBV7-3 and TRBJ2-3; 10 nucleotides line up with TRBD2. CDR1 is SGHTA, CDR2 FQGTGA, per germline. CDR3 length: 14 residues. V was pared by 5 bases and J by 3 bases, with 2 bases of the junction left unmatched. CDR3 residues: CASSEGLATDTQYF. The CDR3 DNA is TGTGCCAGCAGCGAGGGACTAGCGACAGATACGCAGTATTTT.

CDR3: CASSYLSGGPQFF. DNA of the CDR3: TGTGCCAGCAGTTACCTTTCCGGGGGGCCTCAGTTCTTC. The V gene is TRBV6-5, the J gene TRBJ2-1, with a tentative D call TRBD2 (7 bases). The germline gives CDR1 MNHEY, CDR2 SVGAGI. The CDR3 totals 13 residues. Deletions cut 2 bases from V and 13 bases from J, with 15 bases between.